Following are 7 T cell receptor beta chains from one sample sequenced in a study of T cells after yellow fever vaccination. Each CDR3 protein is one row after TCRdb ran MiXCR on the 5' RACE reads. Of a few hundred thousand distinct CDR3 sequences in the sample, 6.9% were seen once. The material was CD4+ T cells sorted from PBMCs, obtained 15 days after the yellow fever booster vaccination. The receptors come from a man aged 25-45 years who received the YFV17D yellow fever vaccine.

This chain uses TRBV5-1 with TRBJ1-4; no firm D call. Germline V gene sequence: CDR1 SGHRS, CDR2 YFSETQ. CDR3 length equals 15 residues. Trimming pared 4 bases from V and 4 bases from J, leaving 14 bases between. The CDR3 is CASSPLPQDNEKLFF. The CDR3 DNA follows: TGCGCCAGCAGCCCTTTACCTCAAGATAATGAAAAACTGTTTTTT.

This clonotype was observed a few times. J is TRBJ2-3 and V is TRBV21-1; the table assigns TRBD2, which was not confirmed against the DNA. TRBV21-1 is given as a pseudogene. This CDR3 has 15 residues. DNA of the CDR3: TGTGCCAGCAGCAAGACACTAGCGGCCGAAGATACGCAGTATTTT. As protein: CASSKTLAAEDTQYF.

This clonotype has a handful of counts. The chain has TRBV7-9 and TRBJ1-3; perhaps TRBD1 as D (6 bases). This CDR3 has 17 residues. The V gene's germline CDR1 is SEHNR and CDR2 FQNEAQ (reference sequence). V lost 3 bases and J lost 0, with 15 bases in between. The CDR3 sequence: CASSFTGGGPSGNTIYF. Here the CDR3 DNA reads TGTGCCAGCAGCTTCACGGGAGGGGGGCCCTCTGGAAACACCATATATTTT.

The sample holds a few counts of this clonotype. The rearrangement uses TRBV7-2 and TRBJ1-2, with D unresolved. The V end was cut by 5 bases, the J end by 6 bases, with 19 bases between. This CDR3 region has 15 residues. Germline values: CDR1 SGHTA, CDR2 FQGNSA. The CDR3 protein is CASSPEPVAWDGYTF. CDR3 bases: TGTGCCAGCAGCCCCGAACCCGTAGCGTGGGATGGCTACACCTTC. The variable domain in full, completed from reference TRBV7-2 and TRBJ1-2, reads GAGVSQSPSNKVTEKGKDVELRCDPISGHTALYWYRQSLGQGLEFLIYFQGNSAPDKSGLPSDRFSAERTGGSVSTLTIQRTQQEDSAVYLCASSPEPVAWDGYTFGSGTRLTVV.

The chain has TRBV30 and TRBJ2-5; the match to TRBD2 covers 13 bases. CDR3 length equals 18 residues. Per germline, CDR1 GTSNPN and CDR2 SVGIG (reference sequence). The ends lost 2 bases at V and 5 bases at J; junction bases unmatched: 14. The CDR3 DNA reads TGTGCCTGGAGTTTACGAACTAGCGGGAGGGCCAGTTGGGAGACCCAGTACTTC. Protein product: CAWSLRTSGRASWETQYF.

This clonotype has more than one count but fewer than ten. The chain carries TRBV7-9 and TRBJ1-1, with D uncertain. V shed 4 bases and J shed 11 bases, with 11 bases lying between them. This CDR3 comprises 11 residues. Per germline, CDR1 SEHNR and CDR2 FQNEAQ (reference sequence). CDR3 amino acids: CASSSLDGAFF. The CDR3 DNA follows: TGTGCCAGCAGCTCACTGGACGGGGCTTTCTTT.

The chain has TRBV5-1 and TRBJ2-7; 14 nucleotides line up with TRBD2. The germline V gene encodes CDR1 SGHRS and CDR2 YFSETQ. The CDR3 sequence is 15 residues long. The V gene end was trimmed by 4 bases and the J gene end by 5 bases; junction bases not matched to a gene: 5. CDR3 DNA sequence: TGCGCCAGCAGCCCGTGGGGACTAGCGGGAGACGAGCAGTACTTC. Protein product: CASSPWGLAGDEQYF.